A selection of T cell receptor beta chains follows, all from one sample in a study of cytomegalovirus exposure and HLA in healthy donors. The repertoire was sequenced with immunoSEQ multiplex PCR; TCRdb's copy has only in-frame clones and lacks some. The table includes 90,000 to 130,000 clones, roughly 86% detected once. Source material: PBMCs. Source of these receptors: a man aged 40-50 years in good health and CMV-seronegative. Both conserved end residues are part of each CDR3. The D gene is left open where the match is weak. A row's size may be missing; if present it is once, few, many or a size class.

TGTGCCAGCAGTTTGGAGGGCGGGAACACTGAAGCTTTCTTT CASSLEGGNTEAFF NA TRBJ1-1 TRBV27 NA
TGTGCCAGCAGGCCCAGGGAAGGGAATCAGCCCCAGCATTTT CASRPREGNQPQHF NA TRBJ1-5 TRBV2 NA
TGTGCCAGCAGTCGGTCAGGGGACACTGAAGCTTTCTTT CASSRSGDTEAFF once TRBJ1-1 TRBV6-5 NA
TGCAGCGTTGCCCCTCAGGATAACTATGGCTACACCTTC CSVAPQDNYGYTF NA TRBJ1-2 TRBV29-1 NA
TGTGCCAGCAGCCCCCAACAGACGGATTATAATTCACCCCTCCACTTT CASSPQQTDYNSPLHF few TRBJ1-6 TRBV7-9 NA
TGTGCCAGCAGTCCCCAATGGGTCGGAGTATCTTTCTTT CASSPQWVGVSFF NA TRBJ1-1 TRBV28 NA
TGTGCCAGCAGTGCCACTAGCGGGGGGGCCCTTGAGCAGTTCTTC CASSATSGGALEQFF NA TRBJ2-1 TRBV25-1 TRBD2
TGTGCCAGCACCCAGGGACAGTGGAACACTGAAGCTTTCTTT CASTQGQWNTEAFF NA TRBJ1-1 TRBV6-6 TRBD1
TGCGCCAGCAGCCACAGACTAGAACTCGGCAGGGAGCTGTTTTTT CASSHRLELGRELFF NA TRBJ2-2 TRBV4-1 NA
TGTGCCAGCAGTTACTCGCTAAACACTGAAGCTTTCTTT CASSYSLNTEAFF NA TRBJ1-1 TRBV6-5 NA
TGCGCCAGCAGCTTGAGTATGCCGGGGAGCTCCTATAATTCACCCCTCCACTTT CASSLSMPGSSYNSPLHF NA TRBJ1-6 TRBV5-1 NA
TGTGCCAGCTTATTCTATGCATCCTCTGGCGGTGGCTACACCTTC CASLFYASSGGGYTF NA TRBJ1-2 TRBV28 NA
TGTGCCAGCAGTCCCGACAGGATTAGTACTGAAGCTTTCTTT CASSPDRISTEAFF once TRBJ1-1 TRBV6-4 NA
TGTGCCATCAGACCTCAGGGGGCTCAGTCACCCCTCCACTTT CAIRPQGAQSPLHF NA TRBJ1-6 TRBV10-3 TRBD1
TGTGCCAGCACGGGTGAACCTCACGAGCAGTACTTC CASTGEPHEQYF NA TRBJ2-7 TRBV5-4 NA
TGTGCCAGCAGTGAAAGGTCCATCTTCGGGGACAGGTACTCTGGAAACACCATATATTTT CASSERSIFGDRYSGNTIYF NA TRBJ1-3 TRBV2 TRBD1
TGTGCCAGCAGCACTGGAGGGGACGAGCAGTACTTC CASSTGGDEQYF NA TRBJ2-7 TRBV13 NA
TGTGCCAGCAGCCTCCTTGGGCTCGATGAAGCTTTCTTT CASSLLGLDEAFF NA TRBJ1-1 TRBV6-5 NA
TGTGCCAGTACAGAACTGGCTAGTCAGGGCTACACCTTC CASTELASQGYTF NA TRBJ1-2 TRBV19 NA
TGTGTCAGAAGCTTTTATAGAGGGGAGCTGTTTTTT CVRSFYRGELFF NA TRBJ2-2 TRBV7-5 NA
TGTGCCAGCCCTCGACAGGGTGATTGGGACGAGCAGTACTTC CASPRQGDWDEQYF NA TRBJ2-7 TRBV6-1 TRBD1
TGTGCCAGCAGTTACTTCGGGAACACTGAAGCTTTCTTT CASSYFGNTEAFF NA TRBJ1-1 TRBV6-5 NA
TGCAGCGCCATTAGCGGGGTGATTCAGTACTTC CSAISGVIQYF NA TRBJ2-4 TRBV29-1 TRBD2
TGTGCCACCAGCCTCCTAGCGGGGGACAGCACAGATACGCAGTATTTT CATSLLAGDSTDTQYF once TRBJ2-3 TRBV15 TRBD2
TGTGCCAGCAGTCGGCTAGCGGGGGGACCCTACGAGCAGTACTTC CASSRLAGGPYEQYF NA TRBJ2-7 TRBV2 TRBD2
TGTGCCAGCAGCCCTAGGGCAGGGGGCTTCGACGAGCAGTACTTC CASSPRAGGFDEQYF NA TRBJ2-7 TRBV5-6 TRBD1
TGCGCCAGCAGCTTGCCTCAACTTAGCACAGATACGCAGTATTTT CASSLPQLSTDTQYF NA TRBJ2-3 TRBV5-1 NA
TGTGCCAGCAGCTACTTAGCGGGGGGCCACCCAGAGACCCAGTACTTC CASSYLAGGHPETQYF NA TRBJ2-5 TRBV5-6 TRBD2